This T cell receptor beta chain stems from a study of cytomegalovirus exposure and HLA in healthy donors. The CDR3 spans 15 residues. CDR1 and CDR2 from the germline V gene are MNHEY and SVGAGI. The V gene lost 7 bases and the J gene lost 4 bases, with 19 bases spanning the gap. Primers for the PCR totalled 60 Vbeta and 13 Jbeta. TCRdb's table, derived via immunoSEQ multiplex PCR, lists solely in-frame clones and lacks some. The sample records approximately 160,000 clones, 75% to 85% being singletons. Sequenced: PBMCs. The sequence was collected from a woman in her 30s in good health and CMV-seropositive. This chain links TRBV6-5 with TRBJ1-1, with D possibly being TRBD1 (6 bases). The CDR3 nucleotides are TGTGCCAGCAAACCCTCACAGGGATTTTCCACTGAAGCTTTCTTT. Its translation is CASKPSQGFSTEAFF.